This note documents a single T cell receptor (beta chain) sequence. The target antigen is unknown. These data originate in a study of identical twins. TCRdb called the 5' RACE reads again in MiXCR, with one record for every CDR3 protein. The table has 500,000 or so distinct CDR3 sequences, 12% to 15% seen once. Points from the study as a whole: Conclusions were drawn cross-sectionally by statistical analysis, without following the same donors. An excess of low generation probability was shown by twin-shared out-of-frame alpha sequences. Sharing of beta out-of-frame sequences by twins showed a weaker excess.

This sample was shared with a second study, whose subject was yellow fever vaccine responses in identical twins.

Specimen: CD4+ T cells sorted from blood. The clonotype was recovered from a woman between 18 and 29 years old in good health.

CDR3 region: CSVARDSYNEQFF. DNA for the CDR3: TGCAGCGTTGCCCGGGACAGCTACAATGAGCAGTTCTTC. The V and J genes are TRBV29-1 and TRBJ2-1, with 7 bases matching TRBD1. CDR1 and CDR2 from the germline V gene are SQVTM and ANQGSEA. The CDR3 totals 13 residues. The V segment lost 4 bases and the J segment 3 bases; nucleotides outside the gene matches: 3.